This section outlines one T cell receptor beta chain sequence together with its context. Regions amplified from RNA transcripts were the TCR beta CDR3 regions. Carried out on the TCR CDR3, a first-round RT-PCR used the HTBI primer set. TCRdb analysed the multiplex PCR reads with MiXCR anew, one entry per CDR3 protein. The table lists some 490,000 distinct CDR3 sequences, 15% to 20% of them singletons. CDR1 is SGHRS and CDR2 is YFSETQ in the germline V gene. CDR3 length equals 14 residues. V shed 3 bases and J 2 bases; nucleotides not matched to a gene: 2. This specimen comes from a study of T cells in Graves' hyperthyroidism and ophthalmopathy.

The specimen was blood. The TCR was taken from a woman aged 25 to 39 with Graves' ophthalmopathy. The chain is built from TRBV5-1 and TRBJ1-2; the match to TRBD1 covers 9 bases. The CDR3, as DNA: TGCGCCAGCAGCTCGACAGGGGGGAACTATGGCTACACCTTC. Protein sequence: CASSSTGGNYGYTF. Supplemented by reference TRBV5-1 and TRBJ1-2, the full variable domain reads KAGVTQTPRYLIKTRGQQVTLSCSPISGHRSVSWYQQTPGQGLQFLFEYFSETQRNKGNFPGRFSGRQFSNSRSEMNVSTLELGDSALYLCASSSTGGNYGYTFGSGTRLTVV.